The 5 T cell receptor beta chains below come from one sample, sequenced in a study of cytomegalovirus exposure and HLA in healthy donors. Some clones are missing from TCRdb's copy, which holds only in-frame ones; the method was immunoSEQ multiplex PCR. The repertoire holds about 280,000 clones, with around 87% as singletons. Sequencing was carried out using PBMCs. Every receptor here comes from a woman under 30 in good health and CMV-seronegative.

This chain joins TRBV28 and TRBJ2-1; 13 bases line up with TRBD2. Per the germline V gene, CDR1 is MDHEN and CDR2 is SYDVKM. After removal of 6 bases from V and 4 bases from J, the junction contained 9 bases not matched to a gene. The CDR3 has 17 residues. The CDR3 loop reads CASRPNPGLAGYNEQFF. Here the CDR3 DNA reads TGTGCCAGCAGGCCTAATCCGGGACTAGCGGGGTACAATGAGCAGTTCTTC.

V usage is TRBV27 and J usage is TRBJ1-1; 8 bases align to TRBD1. The CDR3 runs to 18 residues. Trimming took 2 bases from V and 0 from J; bases not matched to a gene: 11. Per germline, CDR1 MNHEY and CDR2 SMNVEV (reference sequence). CDR3 amino acids: CASSLRAQGAVMNTEAFF. The CDR3 DNA sequence: TGTGCCAGCAGTTTAAGGGCGCAGGGGGCGGTCATGAACACTGAAGCTTTCTTT.

The rearrangement joins TRBV9 to TRBJ2-3; no reliable D call. The CDR3 totals 15 residues. Germline V CDR1 and CDR2: SGDLS, YYNGEE. V lost 1 base to trimming and J lost 1 base, with 10 bases between them. Written as DNA, the CDR3 is TGTGCCAGCAGCGTATTCGTGGCGGGCACAGATACGCAGTATTTT. Protein: CASSVFVAGTDTQYF.

This chain links TRBV10-3 with TRBJ2-3; TRBD2 aligns across 11 bases. This CDR3 has 20 residues. Germline V gene lookup returns CDR1 ENHRY and CDR2 SYGVKD. The ends lost 0 bases at V and 1 base at J; junction bases unmatched: 12. This CDR3 reads CAISESKGGLAGYGTDTQYF. DNA of the CDR3: TGTGCCATCAGTGAGTCTAAGGGAGGACTAGCGGGTTATGGCACAGATACGCAGTATTTT.

Of note for this clone: The junction and the germline gene differ at one end; a read error may be behind it. The rearrangement links TRBV7-2 to TRBJ1-2; possibly TRBD1 for D (5 bases). This CDR3 has 11 amino acids. From germline, CDR1 is SGHTA and CDR2 FQGNSA. CDR3 DNA sequence: TGTGCCAGCAGCCCGACAGCGACCCCCGACTTC. Translating gives CASSPTATPDF.